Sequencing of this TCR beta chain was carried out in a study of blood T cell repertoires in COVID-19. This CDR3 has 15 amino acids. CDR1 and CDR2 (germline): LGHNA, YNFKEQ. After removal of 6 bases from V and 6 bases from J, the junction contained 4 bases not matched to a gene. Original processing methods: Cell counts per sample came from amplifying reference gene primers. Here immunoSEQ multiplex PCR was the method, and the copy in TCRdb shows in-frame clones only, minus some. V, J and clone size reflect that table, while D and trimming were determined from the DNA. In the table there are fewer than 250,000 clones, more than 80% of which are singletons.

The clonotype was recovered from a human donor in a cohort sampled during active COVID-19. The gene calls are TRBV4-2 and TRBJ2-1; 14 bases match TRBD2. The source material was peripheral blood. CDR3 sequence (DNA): TGTGCCAGCAGATGGGGACTAGCGGGAGCCAATGAGCAGTTCTTC. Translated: CASRWGLAGANEQFF.